The 29 T cell receptor beta chains below all came from one sample that was sequenced in a study of T cell changes during pregnancy in multiple sclerosis. Sequenced by immunoSEQ multiplex PCR; TCRdb stores in-frame clones only, minus some. Here the sample spans approximately 61,000 clones, 70% to 90% being singletons. The sample consisted of peripheral blood, taken in the first trimester of pregnancy. Receptors originate from a female donor with multiple sclerosis, enrolled in a pregnancy study.

The V call is TRBV6-4, the J call TRBJ2-3; D perhaps matches TRBD2 (5 bases). V gave up 6 bases and J gave up 8 bases, with 21 bases separating them. CDR3 length: 15 amino acids. In germline, CDR1 is MRHNA, CDR2 SNTAGT. The CDR3 region has the DNA TGTGCCAGCAGCGAAGGAGGCGGGTCTCAGGCTACGCAGTATTTT. Its translation: CASSEGGGSQATQYF.

This clone came up once. This chain links TRBV4-1 with TRBJ2-7; the D is unclear. Germline V gene data show CDR1 as MGHRA and CDR2 as YSYEKL. V lost 0 bases, J lost 6 bases, and 9 bases lay in between. CDR3 length equals 13 residues. DNA for the CDR3: TGCGCCAGCAGCCAAGATCTCGAGTCCGAGCAGTACTTC. This translates into CASSQDLESEQYF.

The CDR3 loop is CASSDPSGSSNEQFF. The CDR3 bases are TGCGCCAGCAGCGATCCTAGCGGGAGTAGCAATGAGCAGTTCTTC. This chain connects TRBV5-1 to TRBJ2-1; 10 bases line up with TRBD2. The ends lost 4 bases at V and 6 bases at J; junction bases unmatched: 7. This CDR3 has 15 residues. Per germline, CDR1 SGHRS and CDR2 YFSETQ.

The chain uses TRBV19 and TRBJ2-7, with TRBD1 as a possible D gene (5 bases). This CDR3 has 13 amino acids. V was pared by 1 base and J by 2 bases, with 6 bases between. Per the germline V gene, CDR1 is LNHDA and CDR2 is SQIVND (reference sequence). In nucleotides, the CDR3 is TGTGCCAGTAGTATAGTAGGGGCCTACGAGCAGTACTTC. Amino acids: CASSIVGAYEQYF.

J is TRBJ1-1 and V is TRBV5-1; 7 bases match TRBD1. Per the germline V gene, CDR1 is SGHRS and CDR2 is YFSETQ. V shed 4 bases and J 0 bases; nucleotides not matched to a gene: 18. The CDR3 is 19 amino acids. As DNA, the CDR3 is TGCGCCAGCAGCGCAACTTACAGGGGTTACCTTTCCATGAACACTGAAGCTTTCTTT. Its translation: CASSATYRGYLSMNTEAFF.

This clone turned up a few times. The chain carries TRBV7-2 and TRBJ2-2, with 9 bases that match TRBD1. The CDR3 contains 15 residues. V lost 5 bases, J lost 4 bases, and 5 bases stayed unmatched. Germline V gene lookup returns CDR1 SGHTA and CDR2 FQGNSA. For the CDR3, the DNA is TGTGCCAGCAGCCGGACAGGGGTCGGCACCGGGGAGCTGTTTTTT. It specifies CASSRTGVGTGELFF. Drawing the rest from reference TRBV7-2 and TRBJ2-2, the complete variable domain is GAGVSQSPSNKVTEKGKDVELRCDPISGHTALYWYRQSLGQGLEFLIYFQGNSAPDKSGLPSDRFSAERTGGSVSTLTIQRTQQEDSAVYLCASSRTGVGTGELFFGEGSRLTVL.

This chain joins TRBV6-5 and TRBJ2-2; 8 bases are shared with TRBD2. The CDR3 has 15 amino acids. J lost 6 bases, V lost 6 bases, and 9 bases had no gene match. Germline CDR1 is MNHEY and CDR2 is SVGAGI. For the CDR3, the DNA is TGTGCCAGCAGATCAGCGGGAGTAGGGTCCGGGGAGCTGTTTTTT. Residues: CASRSAGVGSGELFF.

The chain has TRBV6-6 and TRBJ1-1, with 9 bases lining up with TRBD1. The CDR3 has 15 amino acids. Unmatched junction bases numbered 6, after V lost 6 bases and J lost 1 base. Germline CDR1 reads MNHNY; CDR2 reads SVGAGI (reference sequence). The CDR3 DNA follows: TGTGCCAGCAGCCTCGAGGGACAGGGGAACACTGAAGCTTTCTTT. This sequence encodes CASSLEGQGNTEAFF.

The chain has TRBV5-5 and TRBJ2-2; TRBD1 matches 7 bases. The CDR3 runs to 18 residues. Germline loops: CDR1 SGHKS, CDR2 YYEKEE (reference sequence). After removal of 1 base from V and 1 base from J, the junction contained 10 bases not matched to a gene. The CDR3 bases are TGTGCCAGCAGCTTGCTGGAGTCGAGACAGGGGAACACCGGGGAGCTGTTTTTT. Protein sequence: CASSLLESRQGNTGELFF.

The chain combines TRBV7-2 with TRBJ2-7, with D perhaps matching TRBD2 (5 bases). Trimming removed 1 base at V and 3 bases at J, with 19 bases between. The CDR3 is made up of 17 amino acids. Germline V gene data show CDR1 as SGHTA and CDR2 as FQGNSA. CDR3 sequence reads: CASSLESSSSFFYEQYF. The CDR3 DNA is TGTGCCAGCAGCTTAGAATCGTCTAGCAGTTTCTTCTACGAGCAGTACTTC.

This clone was seen a single time. This chain connects TRBV5-6 to TRBJ2-1; D gene ambiguous. This CDR3 spans 15 amino acids. In germline, CDR1 is SGHDT, CDR2 YYEEEE. V lost 0 bases and J 0 bases, leaving 7 bases between the germline ends. The chain's CDR3 is CASSLGWSSYNEQFF. As DNA, the CDR3 is TGTGCCAGCAGCTTGGGCTGGAGCTCCTACAATGAGCAGTTCTTC.

The chain links TRBV6-6 to TRBJ1-5; D gene ambiguous. Germline V lookup: CDR1 MNHNY, CDR2 SVGAGI (reference sequence). This CDR3 region has 13 residues. V was trimmed by 0 bases and J by 6 bases, leaving 6 bases between them. CDR3 in amino acids: CASSYSGAQPQHF. CDR3 DNA sequence: TGTGCCAGCAGTTACTCGGGAGCTCAGCCCCAGCATTTT.

V and J are TRBV5-1 and TRBJ2-1, with 7 bases aligning to TRBD2. J lost 14 bases, V lost 2 bases, and 4 bases had no gene match. Germline lookup yields CDR1 SGHRS and CDR2 YFSETQ. The CDR3 covers 11 residues. CDR3 amino acids: CASSFSGPEFF. CDR3 sequence (DNA): TGCGCCAGCAGCTTTAGCGGGCCCGAGTTCTTC.

To note about this clone: A junction boundary mismatches the germline segment, possibly from a read error. The CDR3 spells CASSLLAGEYNEQFF. As DNA, the CDR3 is TGTGCTAGCAGTCTTCTAGCGGGAGAATACAATGAGCAGTTCTTC. The V and J genes are TRBV28 and TRBJ2-1; 10 bases are a match to TRBD2. CDR1 and CDR2 (germline): MDHEN, SYDVKM. CDR3 size: 15 residues.

With respect to this clone: Other nucleotide sequences in the sample specify the same CDR3. The rearrangement joins TRBV28 to TRBJ2-3; D is possibly TRBD2 (5 bases). Germline V gene sequence: CDR1 MDHEN, CDR2 SYDVKM. This CDR3 has 17 residues. The V and J ends lost 4 bases and 2 bases respectively, with 19 bases between them. CDR3 loop: CASSSQFGLINTDTQYF. The CDR3 nucleotides are TGTGCCAGCAGTTCTCAATTTGGACTCATAAACACAGATACGCAGTATTTT.

V and J are TRBV19 and TRBJ2-5; possibly TRBD1 for D (6 bases). Trimming took 7 bases from V and 4 from J, leaving 19 bases between them. The CDR3 runs to 15 residues. Looked up from germline, CDR1 is LNHDA and CDR2 is SQIVND (reference sequence). In nucleotides, the CDR3 is TGTGCCAGTAACTCGGCAGGGGCCAGGGGAGAGACCCAGTACTTC. It is translated as CASNSAGARGETQYF.

V usage is TRBV28 and J usage is TRBJ2-7; 8 bases line up with TRBD2. This CDR3 comprises 11 residues. CDR1 and CDR2 from the germline V gene are MDHEN and SYDVKM. With 9 bases clipped from V and 3 bases from J, the junction kept 1 base outside the gene matches. The CDR3 loop reads CASTSGYEQYF. The CDR3 nucleotides are TGTGCCAGTACTAGCGGCTACGAGCAGTACTTC.

The rearrangement uses TRBV11-3 and TRBJ2-3; 8 bases fit TRBD2. Losses at the gene ends were 1 base for V and 0 bases for J; bases not matched to a gene: 3. The germline V gene encodes CDR1 SGHNT and CDR2 YENEEA. The length of the CDR3 is 16 residues. Written as DNA, the CDR3 is TGTGCCAGCAGCTTAGGGGCTAGCGGGAGCACAGATACGCAGTATTTT. Amino acids: CASSLGASGSTDTQYF.

V gene TRBV9 combines with J gene TRBJ2-1, with 9 bases that match TRBD2. CDR3 length equals 15 residues. The germline V gene has CDR1 SGDLS and CDR2 YYNGEE. With V trimmed by 0 bases and J by 8 bases, 6 bases remained unmatched. CDR3 DNA sequence: TGTGCCAGCAGCGTAGTAGCGGGAGTCGTCGATGAGCAGTTCTTC. It translates to CASSVVAGVVDEQFF.

The V call is TRBV28, the J call TRBJ2-3; 8 nucleotides agree with TRBD2. J lost 4 bases, V lost 0 bases, and 6 bases had no gene match. The length of the CDR3 is 16 residues. The germline V gene has CDR1 MDHEN and CDR2 SYDVKM. CDR3 nucleotide sequence: TGTGCCAGCAGTTTATGGAGCGGGAGTCTGTCAGATACGCAGTATTTT. Translated, it gives CASSLWSGSLSDTQYF.

The rearrangement joins TRBV30 to TRBJ2-7; D unclear. Trimming removed 1 base at V and 6 bases at J, with 13 bases between. This CDR3 has 13 amino acids. Germline assignment: CDR1 GTSNPN and CDR2 SVGIG (reference sequence). CDR3 bases: TGTGCCTGGAGTGCGAACCAGGTGTCCGAGCAGTACTTC. Translated, it gives CAWSANQVSEQYF.

This clone was found once. In nucleotides, the CDR3 is TGTGCCAGTAGTATAGCGTTCAATCAGCCCCAGCATTTT. The encoded protein is CASSIAFNQPQHF. The chain employs TRBV19 and TRBJ1-5; D not certain. Germline-derived CDR1 and CDR2 are LNHDA and SQIVND (reference sequence). The V end lost 1 base, the J end lost 3 bases, and 4 bases lay between the germline ends. The CDR3 covers 13 residues.

This clone appeared a single time. V gene TRBV7-9 combines with J gene TRBJ2-1; TRBD1 might be the D (7 bases). The V gene lost 5 bases and the J gene lost 4 bases, with 12 bases spanning the gap. This CDR3 spans 14 amino acids. CDR1 is SEHNR and CDR2 is FQNEAQ in the germline V gene (reference sequence). In DNA form, the CDR3 reads TGTGCCAGCAGCCCGCGGGACAGTTACAATGAGCAGTTCTTC. It translates to CASSPRDSYNEQFF.

The rearrangement links TRBV9 to TRBJ1-1, with D possibly TRBD1 on 6 matching bases. This CDR3 comprises 16 residues. Per germline, CDR1 SGDLS and CDR2 YYNGEE. The V end was cut by 0 bases, the J end by 1 base, with 13 bases between. CDR3 sequence: CASSVVTGRGNTEAFF. The CDR3 nucleotides are TGTGCCAGCAGCGTAGTAACAGGGAGAGGGAACACTGAAGCTTTCTTT.

The chain has TRBV6-5 and TRBJ1-2; D is undetermined. The germline V gene has CDR1 MNHEY and CDR2 SVGAGI. The V end was cut by 5 bases, the J end by 2 bases, with 15 bases between. There are 15 residues in the CDR3. The CDR3 coding sequence is TGTGCCAGCAGTCCCAGAACAATAACCAACTATGGCTACACCTTC. It is translated as CASSPRTITNYGYTF.

The sample holds a few counts of this clone. V gene TRBV10-3 combines with J gene TRBJ2-5; 13 nucleotides match TRBD2. CDR1 is ENHRY and CDR2 is SYGVKD in the germline V gene. The CDR3 has 15 residues. V dropped 6 bases and J dropped 4; count of bases not matched to a gene: 5. CDR3 DNA sequence: TGTGCCATCAGCCCCGGGACTAGCGGGACAGAGACCCAGTACTTC. It yields the protein CAISPGTSGTETQYF.

The chain links TRBV5-5 to TRBJ2-7; a possible D gene is TRBD2 (6 bases). The CDR3 covers 14 residues. The germline V gene has CDR1 SGHKS and CDR2 YYEKEE (reference sequence). V was shortened by 1 base and J by 2 bases, with 10 bases between the two germline ends. This CDR3 reads CASSLMGGPYEQYF. CDR3 nucleotides: TGTGCCAGCAGCTTGATGGGGGGTCCCTACGAGCAGTACTTC. Full variable domain (remainder filled in from reference TRBV5-5 and TRBJ2-7): DAGVTQSPTHLIKTRGQQVTLRCSPISGHKSVSWYQQVLGQGPQFIFQYYEKEERGRGNFPDRFSARQFPNYSSELNVNALLLGDSALYLCASSLMGGPYEQYFGPGTRLTVT.

In its sample, this clone was seen a few times. This rearrangement joins TRBV5-1 to TRBJ2-7; TRBD2 aligns across 9 bases. The CDR3 has 14 residues. Looked up from germline, CDR1 is SGHRS and CDR2 is YFSETQ. V lost 4 bases, J lost 2 bases, and 4 bases stayed unmatched. CDR3 sequence (DNA): TGCGCCAGCAGCCCTAGCGGGAACACCTACGAGCAGTACTTC. Translating gives CASSPSGNTYEQYF. Supplemented by reference TRBV5-1 and TRBJ2-7, the full variable domain reads KAGVTQTPRYLIKTRGQQVTLSCSPISGHRSVSWYQQTPGQGLQFLFEYFSETQRNKGNFPGRFSGRQFSNSRSEMNVSTLELGDSALYLCASSPSGNTYEQYFGPGTRLTVT.

This chain connects TRBV29-1 to TRBJ2-4, with TRBD2 as a possible D gene (6 bases). The germline V gene encodes CDR1 SQVTM and CDR2 ANQGSEA. Trimming cost V 8 bases and J 6 bases, with 17 bases left between them. CDR3 length: 13 residues. CDR3 nucleotide sequence: TGCAGCATCGTGGAGTCTAGCGCAAACATTCAGTACTTC. Amino acid sequence: CSIVESSANIQYF.